Sequencing of this T cell receptor (beta chain) was carried out in a study of T cell responses to AZD1222 COVID-19 vaccine. Overall study context: Second-dose intervals of approximately 4 or approximately 12 weeks were pooled. Study findings and constraints: Scientists sampled the repertoires only once the peak T cell response had passed. Clonal diversity was possibly underestimated, and the donors were mostly white British, with more females. Spike as a whole was targeted by vaccine-associated CD4 TCRs, dominant at 160-218 and 743-854.

Trimming shortened V by 1 base and J by 4 bases, and 14 bases separated the two germline ends. This CDR3 region has 16 residues. CDR1 is SEHNR, CDR2 FQNEAQ, per germline (reference sequence). Profiled with immunoSEQ multiplex PCR; TCRdb holds only in-frame clones, not every one. The sample contains under 150,000 clones, approximately 90% of which appear only once. Of note for this clone: Its matching antigen is unknown.

This clonotype originated in an adult in good health. The chain links TRBV7-9 to TRBJ1-5; possible D gene TRBD1, 5 bases. Sequenced here: peripheral blood, sampled on day 0 of AZD1222 vaccination. The CDR3 here is CASSLEAGKGNQPQHF. Here the CDR3 DNA reads TGTGCCAGCAGCTTAGAGGCAGGGAAGGGTAATCAGCCCCAGCATTTT.